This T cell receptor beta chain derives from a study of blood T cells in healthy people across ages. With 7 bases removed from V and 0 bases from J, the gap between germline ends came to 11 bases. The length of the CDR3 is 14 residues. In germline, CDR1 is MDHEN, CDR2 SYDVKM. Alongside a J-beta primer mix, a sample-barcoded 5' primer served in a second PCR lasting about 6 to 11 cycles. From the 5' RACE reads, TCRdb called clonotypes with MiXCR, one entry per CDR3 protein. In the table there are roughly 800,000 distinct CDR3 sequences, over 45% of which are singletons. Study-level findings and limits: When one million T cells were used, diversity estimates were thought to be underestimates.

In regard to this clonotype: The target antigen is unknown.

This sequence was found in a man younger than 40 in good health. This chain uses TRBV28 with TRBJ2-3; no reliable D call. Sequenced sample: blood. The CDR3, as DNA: TGTGCCAGCACCACCCCGACTAGCACAGATACGCAGTATTTT. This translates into CASTTPTSTDTQYF.